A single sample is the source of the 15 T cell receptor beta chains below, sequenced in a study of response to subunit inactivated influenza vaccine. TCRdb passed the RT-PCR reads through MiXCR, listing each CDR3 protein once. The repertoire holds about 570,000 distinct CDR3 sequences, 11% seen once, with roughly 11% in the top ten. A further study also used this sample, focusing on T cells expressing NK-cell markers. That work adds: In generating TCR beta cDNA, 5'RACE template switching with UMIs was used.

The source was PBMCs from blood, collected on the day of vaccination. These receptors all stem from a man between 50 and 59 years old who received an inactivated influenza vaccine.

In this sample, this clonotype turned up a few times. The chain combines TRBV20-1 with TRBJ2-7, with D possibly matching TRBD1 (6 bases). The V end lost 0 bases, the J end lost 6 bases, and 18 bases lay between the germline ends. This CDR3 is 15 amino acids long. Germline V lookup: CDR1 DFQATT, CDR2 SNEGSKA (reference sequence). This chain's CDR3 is CSARDSNRPRGEQYF. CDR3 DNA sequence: TGCAGTGCTAGAGATTCGAATAGGCCCAGGGGCGAGCAGTACTTC.

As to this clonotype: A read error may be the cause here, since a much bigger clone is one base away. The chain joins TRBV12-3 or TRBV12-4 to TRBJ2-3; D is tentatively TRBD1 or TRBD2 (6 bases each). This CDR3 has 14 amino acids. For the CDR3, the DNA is TGTGACAGCAGACCCTTAGGGGGGCCAGATACGCAGTATTTT. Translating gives CDSRPLGGPDTQYF.

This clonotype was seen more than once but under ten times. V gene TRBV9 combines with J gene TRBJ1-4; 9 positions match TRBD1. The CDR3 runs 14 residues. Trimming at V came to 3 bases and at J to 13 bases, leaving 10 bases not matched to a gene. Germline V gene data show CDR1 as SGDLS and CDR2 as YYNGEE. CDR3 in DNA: TGTGCCAGCAGCGAGGGACAGGGTAGCCGGAGACTGTTTTTT. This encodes CASSEGQGSRRLFF.

CDR3 loop: CASSFGSGNTEAFF. The CDR3 DNA reads as TGTGCCAGCAGCTTTGGGTCAGGGAACACTGAAGCTTTCTTT. This chain joins TRBV13 and TRBJ1-1, with D hard to call. The CDR3 consists of 14 residues. V was clipped by 3 bases and J by 1 base, with 9 bases between them. Germline V gene sequence: CDR1 PRHDT, CDR2 FYEKMQ (reference sequence).

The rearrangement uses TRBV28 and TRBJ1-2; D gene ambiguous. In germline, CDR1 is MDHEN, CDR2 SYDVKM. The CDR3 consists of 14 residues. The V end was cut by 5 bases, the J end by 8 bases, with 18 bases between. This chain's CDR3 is CASSPLGGWEGYTF. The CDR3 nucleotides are TGTGCCAGCAGTCCCTTAGGAGGCTGGGAAGGCTACACCTTC.

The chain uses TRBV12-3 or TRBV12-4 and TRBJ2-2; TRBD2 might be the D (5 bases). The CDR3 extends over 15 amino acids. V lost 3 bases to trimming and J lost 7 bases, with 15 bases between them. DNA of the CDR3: TGTGCCAGCAGTTTTAGGAGGTTCGGGTACGGGGAGCTGTTTTTT. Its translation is CASSFRRFGYGELFF.

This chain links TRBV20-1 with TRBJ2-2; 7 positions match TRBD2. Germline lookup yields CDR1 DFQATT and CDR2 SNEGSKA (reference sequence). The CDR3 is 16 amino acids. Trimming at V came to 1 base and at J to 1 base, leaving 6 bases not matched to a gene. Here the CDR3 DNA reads TGCAGTGCTAGAGGACTTGGACTAGAGAACACCGGGGAGCTGTTTTTT. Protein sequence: CSARGLGLENTGELFF.

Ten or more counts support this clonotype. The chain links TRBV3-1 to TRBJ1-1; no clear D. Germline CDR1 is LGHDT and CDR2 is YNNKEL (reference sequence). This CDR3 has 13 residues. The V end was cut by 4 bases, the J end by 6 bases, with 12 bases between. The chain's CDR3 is CASSPSRVAEAFF. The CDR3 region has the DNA TGTGCCAGCAGCCCCTCCAGAGTGGCTGAAGCTTTCTTT. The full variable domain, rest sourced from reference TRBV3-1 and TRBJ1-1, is DTAVSQTPKYLVTQMGNDKSIKCEQNLGHDTMYWYKQDSKKFLKIMFSYNNKELIINETVPNRFSPKSPDKAHLNLHINSLELGDSAVYFCASSPSRVAEAFFGQGTRLTVV.

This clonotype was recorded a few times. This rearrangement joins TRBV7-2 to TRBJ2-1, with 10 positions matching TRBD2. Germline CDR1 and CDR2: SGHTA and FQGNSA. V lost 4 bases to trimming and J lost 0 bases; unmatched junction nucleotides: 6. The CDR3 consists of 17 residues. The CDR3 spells CASSSQPSGSSYNEQFF. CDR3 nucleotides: TGTGCCAGCAGCTCACAGCCTAGCGGGAGCTCCTACAATGAGCAGTTCTTC. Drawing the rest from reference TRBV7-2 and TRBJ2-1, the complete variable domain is GAGVSQSPSNKVTEKGKDVELRCDPISGHTALYWYRQSLGQGLEFLIYFQGNSAPDKSGLPSDRFSAERTGGSVSTLTIQRTQQEDSAVYLCASSSQPSGSSYNEQFFGPGTRLTVL.

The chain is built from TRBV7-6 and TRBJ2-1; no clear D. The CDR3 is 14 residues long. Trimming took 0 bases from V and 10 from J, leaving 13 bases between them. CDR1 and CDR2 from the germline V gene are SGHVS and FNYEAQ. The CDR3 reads CASSLASASREQFF. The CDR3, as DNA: TGTGCCAGCAGCTTAGCAAGCGCCTCCCGCGAGCAGTTCTTC.

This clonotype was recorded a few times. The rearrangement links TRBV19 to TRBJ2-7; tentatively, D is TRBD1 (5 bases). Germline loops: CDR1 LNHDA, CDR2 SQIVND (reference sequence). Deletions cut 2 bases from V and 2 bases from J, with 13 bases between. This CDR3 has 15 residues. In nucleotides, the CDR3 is TGTGCCAGTAGTATATCTCAGGGTACAACCTACGAGCAGTACTTC. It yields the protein CASSISQGTTYEQYF.

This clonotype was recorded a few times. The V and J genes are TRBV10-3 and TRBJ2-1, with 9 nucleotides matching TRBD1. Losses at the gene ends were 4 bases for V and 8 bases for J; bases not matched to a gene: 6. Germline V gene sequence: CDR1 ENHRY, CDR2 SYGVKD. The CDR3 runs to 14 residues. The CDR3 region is CAISVDRGSDEQFF. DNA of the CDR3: TGTGCCATCAGTGTTGACAGGGGGTCTGATGAGCAGTTCTTC.

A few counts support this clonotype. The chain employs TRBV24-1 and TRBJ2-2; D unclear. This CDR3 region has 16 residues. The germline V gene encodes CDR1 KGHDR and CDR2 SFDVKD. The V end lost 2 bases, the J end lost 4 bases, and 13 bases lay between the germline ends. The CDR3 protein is CATSDSDLFGTGELFF. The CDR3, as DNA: TGTGCCACCAGTGATTCGGACCTTTTTGGCACCGGGGAGCTGTTTTTT.

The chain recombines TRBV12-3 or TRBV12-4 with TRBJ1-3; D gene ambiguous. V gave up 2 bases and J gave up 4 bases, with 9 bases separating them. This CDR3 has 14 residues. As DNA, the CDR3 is TGTGCCAGCAGTTTACTTCCTCGGGGAAACACCATATATTTT. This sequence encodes CASSLLPRGNTIYF.

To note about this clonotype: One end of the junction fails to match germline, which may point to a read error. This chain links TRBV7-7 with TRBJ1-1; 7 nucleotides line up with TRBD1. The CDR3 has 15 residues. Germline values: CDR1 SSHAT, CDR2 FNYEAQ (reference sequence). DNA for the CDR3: TGTGCTAGCAGCTCCCCAAGACAGGGGAACACTGAAGCTTTCTTT. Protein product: CASSSPRQGNTEAFF.